The TCR beta chain described here comes from a study of TIL therapy for anti-PD-1-resistant metastatic lung cancer (dated by TCRdb to about 2021). About the full investigation: Tumors were collected before any PD-1/PD-L1 blockade, after which patients were given nivolumab, and patients who progressed were given lymphodepletion, an infusion of expanded TIL and IL-2. A median age of roughly 55 years (range about 38-80) and a median tumor PD-L1 proportion score of 6% were recorded among enrolled patients. Most of the cohort had lung adenocarcinoma, including a few EGFR-mutant tumors and two ALK-rearranged tumors, and half of the patients were either current or former smokers. A median non-synonymous tumor mutation burden of over 1.2 mutations per megabase was determined across the cohort by whole-exome sequencing. T cell receptor beta sequencing of tumor and peripheral blood was used to follow clonotypes across the tumor, the expanded TIL product and serial blood samples.

Results the study describes overall, beyond this receptor: Because the cohort was highly selected, with more treatment-naive, never-smoker and oncogene-addicted patients than is typical, generalizability is limited. The study protocol defined all tumor marker inferences as exploratory. The baseline peripheral repertoire was partially replaced by infused TIL clonotypes, which then decayed over months, and no apparent association between persistence and response was found.

At the junction V is shortened by 8 bases and J by 5 bases, with 22 bases in between. CDR1 and CDR2 are read off the germline V gene as SGHVS and FNYEAQ. The CDR3 numbers 15 residues from cysteine through phenylalanine. Only the CDR3 part of the read is kept: 45 bases, read in frame from the first base. This sample's time point label indicates: pre-treatment sample, taken before nivolumab and TIL therapy. Adults with stage 4 NSCLC were enrolled in a dual-center phase I trial from 2017 to January 2020. Samples came from a single-arm, open-label phase I trial of tumor-infiltrating lymphocyte therapy with nivolumab in advanced non-small cell lung cancer. Blood mononuclear cells from EDTA tubes were separated on a Ficoll gradient and snap-frozen as pellets, and DNA was extracted from the cells using a Qiagen mini-prep kit. TCR beta CDR3 regions were amplified from genomic DNA with the immunoSEQ v3 hsTCRB kit using bias-controlled multiplex PCR. The TCR libraries were sequenced on an Illumina NextSeq 500 to 1.5 million to 2 million read pairs for survey level or about 5-6.5 million read pairs for deep level. As for the original processing: The immunoSEQ Analyzer software assigned V, D and J genes, filtered out non-productive sequences, and reported clonality. Repertoires of infused TIL and blood were compared using productive Simpson clonality and the Morisita overlap index of productive TRB rearrangements. Absolute clonotype counts in blood were estimated as lymphocyte count times CD3+ fraction times the clone's productive frequency. TCRdb mirrors the immuneACCESS table, restricted to in-frame sequences. Some clones are absent from its copies; in checked studies, under half trace to an unresolved V gene, and the reason for the others is unknown. That table is the source of V, J and clone size, and D and trimming were worked out from the DNA. The sample contains about 59,000 clones, about 70% of them found a single time. In total, the top ten clones hold less than 2% of the sample.

In the case of this clone: What this receptor recognizes is not known. No much larger clonotype is one base removed from it; base qualities were not supplied.

This clonotype originated in a person aged 25 to 79 with non-small cell lung cancer. The rearranged chain carries TRBV7-6 and TRBJ2-7; the D gene cannot be resolved reliably. The specimen was blood, collected at baseline. The CDR3 reads CASGPPRTPGHEQYF. Read as DNA, the sequence is TGTGCCAGCGGACCTCCCCGGACCCCCGGACACGAGCAGTACTTC.